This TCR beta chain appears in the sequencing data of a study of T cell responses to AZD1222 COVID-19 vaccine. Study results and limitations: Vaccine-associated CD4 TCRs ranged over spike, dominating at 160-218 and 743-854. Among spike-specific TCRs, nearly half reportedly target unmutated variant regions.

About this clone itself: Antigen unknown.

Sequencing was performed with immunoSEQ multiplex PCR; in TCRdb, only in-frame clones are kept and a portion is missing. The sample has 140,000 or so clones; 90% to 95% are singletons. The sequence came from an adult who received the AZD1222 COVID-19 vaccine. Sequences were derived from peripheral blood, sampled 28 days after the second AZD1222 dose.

CDR3: CASDLGLAGSHQETQYF. The CDR3 DNA reads TGTGCCAGCGACCTCGGACTAGCCGGATCCCACCAAGAGACCCAGTACTTC. The chain is built from TRBV7-9 and TRBJ2-5; 8 nucleotides line up with TRBD2. Germline loops: CDR1 SEHNR, CDR2 FQNEAQ (reference sequence). The V gene end was trimmed by 8 bases and the J gene end by 0 bases; junction bases not matched to a gene: 14. The CDR3 loop spans 17 amino acids.